Below, 21 T cell receptor beta chains from the same sample are listed, as sequenced in a study of regulatory T cells in long-lasting Graves disease. Regarding time point: newly diagnosed GD, antithyroid drugs for less than 3 months. The authors made the TCR library using RNA they extracted from PBMCs. To make TCR beta libraries, researchers used iRepertoire HTBI primers and Arm-PCR of CDR3 regions. TCRdb re-analysed the multiplex PCR reads in MiXCR, keeping a single row per CDR3 protein. Here the sample spans about 470,000 distinct CDR3 sequences, 14% to 15% being singletons. The sample also formed part of further work on T cells in Graves' hyperthyroidism and ophthalmopathy.

Sequences were derived from peripheral blood mononuclear cells (PBMCs), sampled at new diagnosis, from a patient treated with antithyroid drugs. These receptors all come from a woman in her 30s with Graves disease.

This clonotype has a count of ten or more. CDR3 loop: CASSLGQGSYNEQFF. The CDR3, as DNA: TGTGCCAGCAGCTTAGGACAGGGCTCCTACAATGAGCAGTTCTTC. V usage is TRBV11-3 and J usage is TRBJ2-1, with TRBD1 matching over 7 bases. After removal of 1 base from V and 0 bases from J, the junction contained 0 bases not matched to a gene. Per germline, CDR1 SGHNT and CDR2 YENEEA. CDR3 length equals 15 residues.

This chain connects TRBV6-2 or TRBV6-3 to TRBJ2-1; tentatively, D is TRBD1 (6 bases). Matching the DNA end better, TRBJ2-5 makes the J call doubtful. Germline V gene sequence: CDR1 MNHEY, CDR2 SVGEGT. This CDR3 has 14 amino acids. In DNA, the CDR3 is TGTGCCAGCAGGGGAAGACAGGTTCGAGAGACCCAGTACTTC. This translates into CASRGRQVRETQYF.

The table lists this clonotype with a few counts. The chain employs TRBV29-1 and TRBJ1-4, with D maybe TRBD1 (6 bases). The CDR3 has 17 residues. With 4 bases removed from V and 0 bases from J, the gap between germline ends came to 18 bases. Germline V gene sequence: CDR1 SQVTM, CDR2 ANQGSEA. CDR3 region: CSVALDRTQATNEKLFF. The DNA for the CDR3 is TGCAGCGTTGCCCTAGACAGGACTCAAGCAACTAATGAAAAACTGTTTTTT.

This clonotype was counted a few times. The chain joins TRBV4-1 to TRBJ2-7, with 11 bases fitting TRBD2. V lost 0 bases to trimming and J lost 1 base; unmatched junction nucleotides: 11. This CDR3 region has 19 residues. The germline V gene encodes CDR1 MGHRA and CDR2 YSYEKL. The CDR3 nucleotides read TGCGCCAGCAGCCAAGATGGTGGGACTAGCGGAGAGGTGTCCTACGAGCAGTACTTC. Translating it yields CASSQDGGTSGEVSYEQYF.

A single count supports this clonotype. V and J are TRBV2 and TRBJ2-1, with 10 nucleotides matching TRBD2. Germline trimming cut 7 bases from V and 6 bases from J; bases unmatched to any gene: 6. The CDR3 is 14 amino acids. In germline, CDR1 is SNHLY, CDR2 FYNNEI. CDR3 protein: CASTLAGDPNEQFF. In DNA form, the CDR3 reads TGTGCCAGCACCCTAGCGGGAGATCCCAATGAGCAGTTCTTC.

A few counts support this clonotype. This sequence joins TRBV12-5 and TRBJ1-1; 10 bases fit TRBD1. The V gene end was trimmed by 4 bases and the J gene end by 3 bases; junction bases not matched to a gene: 17. This CDR3 contains 19 residues. CDR1 LGHNT and CDR2 FRNRAP come from the germline V gene. The CDR3 bases are TGTGCTAGTGGTTCAACGCCCCTCGGGACAGGGGTTCGACACACTGAAGCTTTCTTT. Translating it yields CASGSTPLGTGVRHTEAFF.

This chain connects TRBV28 to TRBJ1-6; the match to TRBD1 covers 9 bases. From germline, CDR1 is MDHEN and CDR2 SYDVKM. The CDR3 spans 15 residues. The ends lost 5 bases at V and 14 bases at J; junction bases unmatched: 13. CDR3 bases: TGTGCCAGCAGTACGGTTCAACAGGGGGCTTGGGCCCTCCACTTT. Protein product: CASSTVQQGAWALHF.

The J gene is TRBJ1-5, the V gene TRBV30, with a weak D call TRBD1 (6 bases). The V gene's germline CDR1 is GTSNPN and CDR2 SVGIG (reference sequence). V lost 1 base, J lost 4 bases, and 8 bases lay in between. This CDR3 is built from 13 residues. In DNA, the CDR3 is TGTGCCTGGAGTGGAACAGGGAATCAGCCCCAGCATTTT. Protein product: CAWSGTGNQPQHF.

This clonotype occurred many times. J is TRBJ2-1 and V is TRBV27; TRBD2 agrees at 13 bases. V lost 4 bases and J lost 9; bases outside the gene matches: 9. Germline CDR1 is MNHEY and CDR2 is SMNVEV (reference sequence). CDR3 size: 16 residues. The DNA of the CDR3 is TGTGCCAGCAGTTCCCCGACTAGCGGGAGGACGGGTGAGCAGTTCTTC. It yields the protein CASSSPTSGRTGEQFF.

This clonotype was picked up many times. The chain carries TRBV2 and TRBJ2-1; 10 nucleotides match TRBD2. The trim removed 6 bases at V and 2 bases at J, leaving 10 bases unmatched. Germline CDR1 SNHLY, CDR2 FYNNEI. CDR3 length equals 17 residues. DNA of the CDR3: TGTGCCAGCAGCGCTAACAGCGGGAGGGCTCCCTACAATGAGCAGTTCTTC. Protein: CASSANSGRAPYNEQFF. Supplemented by reference TRBV2 and TRBJ2-1, the full variable domain reads EPEVTQTPSHQVTQMGQEVILRCVPISNHLYFYWYRQILGQKVEFLVSFYNNEISEKSEIFDDQFSVERPDGSNFTLKIRSTKLEDSAMYFCASSANSGRAPYNEQFFGPGTRLTVL.

The V and J genes are TRBV28 and TRBJ2-1, with TRBD2 matching over 9 bases. CDR3 length: 16 amino acids. The ends lost 4 bases at V and 0 bases at J; junction bases unmatched: 4. Germline V lookup: CDR1 MDHEN, CDR2 SYDVKM. CDR3 DNA sequence: TGTGCCAGCAGTTCGACTAGCGGACCCTCCTACAATGAGCAGTTCTTC. This translates into CASSSTSGPSYNEQFF.

The chain has TRBV20-1 and TRBJ2-3, with 8 positions matching TRBD2. CDR1 and CDR2 from the germline V gene are DFQATT and SNEGSKA (reference sequence). V shed 0 bases and J 1 base; nucleotides not matched to a gene: 3. The CDR3 extends over 15 amino acids. The CDR3 protein is CSAREPAGGTDTQYF. In nucleotides, the CDR3 is TGCAGTGCTAGAGAGCCAGCGGGAGGCACAGATACGCAGTATTTT.

This clonotype showed up just a few times. The chain combines TRBV19 with TRBJ1-1; D might be TRBD1 (6 bases). The V and J ends lost 6 bases and 5 bases respectively, with 13 bases between them. CDR3 length: 13 amino acids. Germline CDR1 is LNHDA and CDR2 is SQIVND (reference sequence). The chain's CDR3 is CASRGTRGTEAFF. CDR3 DNA sequence: TGTGCCAGTAGAGGGACAAGGGGGACTGAAGCTTTCTTT. Full variable domain (outside the CDR3, taken from reference TRBV19 and TRBJ1-1): DGGITQSPKYLFRKEGQNVTLSCEQNLNHDAMYWYRQDPGQGLRLIYYSQIVNDFQKGDIAEGYSVSREKKESFPLTVTSAQKNPTAFYLCASRGTRGTEAFFGQGTRLTVV.

This clonotype was detected only a few times. The chain employs TRBV19 and TRBJ1-4; TRBD1 is a possible D gene (5 bases). There are 17 residues in the CDR3. The germline CDR1 and CDR2 sequences are LNHDA and SQIVND (reference sequence). The V end was cut by 5 bases, the J end by 1 base, with 17 bases between. The CDR3 DNA reads as TGTGCCAGTAGTCATGGACTGGCAGGGTTAACTAATGAAAAACTGTTTTTT. The encoded protein is CASSHGLAGLTNEKLFF.

In this sample, this clonotype turned up many times. The gene calls are TRBV7-9 and TRBJ2-5, with D possibly called TRBD1 or TRBD2 (5 bases each). Between the trimmed V and J ends, which lost 1 base and 5 bases, there was a span of 11 bases. The CDR3 has 14 residues. Germline lookup yields CDR1 SEHNR and CDR2 FQNEAQ (reference sequence). The CDR3 DNA is TGTGCCAGCAGCTTAGTAGAGGGGATCGAGACCCAGTACTTC. It is translated as CASSLVEGIETQYF.

In its sample, this clonotype was seen many times. The chain joins TRBV12-3 or TRBV12-4 to TRBJ2-5; TRBD1 is a possible D gene (6 bases). The CDR3 is 14 residues long. Trimming pared 5 bases from V and 4 bases from J, leaving 14 bases between. The DNA for the CDR3 is TGTGCCAGCAGTCCCTTAACAGGGTTAGAGACCCAGTACTTC. Its translation is CASSPLTGLETQYF.

J is TRBJ2-2 and V is TRBV5-1, with 10 nucleotides matching TRBD2. CDR3 length equals 15 residues. In germline, CDR1 is SGHRS, CDR2 YFSETQ. The V segment lost 7 bases and the J segment 4 bases; nucleotides outside the gene matches: 7. CDR3: CASSWASGSTGELFF. CDR3 bases: TGCGCCAGCTCCTGGGCTAGCGGGAGCACCGGGGAGCTGTTTTTT.

With respect to this clonotype: With a much larger clone just one base away, this may be a read error. CDR3 protein: CASSSRGRYNSPFHF. In DNA, the CDR3 is TGTGCCAGCAGTTCCAGGGGGAGATATAATTCACCCTTCCACTTT. The chain carries TRBV6-9 and TRBJ1-6, with TRBD1 identical over 7 bases. Germline CDR1 is MNHGY and CDR2 is SVAAGI. There are 15 residues in the CDR3.

This clonotype has ten or more counts. The chain's CDR3 is CASSYGRDYEQYF. Written as DNA, the CDR3 is TGTGCCAGCAGTTACGGTCGAGACTACGAGCAGTACTTC. This chain links TRBV6-9 with TRBJ2-7; D is unresolved. Germline assignment: CDR1 MNHGY and CDR2 SVAAGI. Trimming left V 3 bases short and J 3 bases short, with 9 bases between. This CDR3 has 13 amino acids.

The chain has TRBV10-3 and TRBJ2-3; the match to TRBD2 covers 8 bases. The CDR3 is 17 amino acids. Trimming cost V 2 bases and J 2 bases; bases outside gene matches: 9. CDR1 and CDR2 (germline): ENHRY, SYGVKD. This CDR3 reads CAISERNLAGNTDTQYF. CDR3 bases: TGTGCCATCAGTGAGCGTAACTTAGCGGGAAACACAGATACGCAGTATTTT.

The table lists this clonotype with many counts. V usage is TRBV20-1 and J usage is TRBJ1-5; D uncertain. From germline, CDR1 is DFQATT and CDR2 SNEGSKA (reference sequence). Trimming removed 0 bases from V and 1 base from J, with 22 bases in between. CDR3 size: 19 residues. The CDR3 reads CSARDNPISQDGSNQPQHF. For the CDR3, the DNA is TGCAGTGCTAGAGATAATCCGATTTCCCAGGACGGGAGCAATCAGCCCCAGCATTTT.